This paragraph reports one TCR beta chain. Its antigen is as yet unknown. 5'RACE, which relied on constant-segment primers, yielded TCR alpha and TCR beta cDNA libraries carrying sample barcodes and UMIs. A single record per CDR3 protein comes from TCRdb applying MiXCR to the 5' RACE reads. Of roughly 610,000 distinct CDR3 sequences in the sample, 15% to 20% were seen once. The sample comes from a study of T-cell memory formation after mild COVID-19. About the research overall: TCR clustering was largely donor specific.

Findings of the study overall: A balance of CD4 and CD8 characterized clones contracting day 15 to 85, whereas later expanders leaned CD4+.

Trimming at V came to 5 bases and at J to 2 bases, leaving 6 bases not matched to a gene. This CDR3 region has 15 residues. Per germline, CDR1 DFQATT and CDR2 SNEGSKA (reference sequence). This clonotype was sampled from an adult woman who had mild COVID-19 (a few samples of this study predate the infection). Cell type and time point are not known. What was sequenced was PBMCs or a T cell subset sorted from them (not recorded which). This sequence joins TRBV20-1 and TRBJ2-2, with 9 bases identical to TRBD2. The CDR3 DNA is TGCAGTGCTGCGCGGGGGGGTCTAAACACCGGGGAGCTGTTTTTT. As protein: CSAARGGLNTGELFF.